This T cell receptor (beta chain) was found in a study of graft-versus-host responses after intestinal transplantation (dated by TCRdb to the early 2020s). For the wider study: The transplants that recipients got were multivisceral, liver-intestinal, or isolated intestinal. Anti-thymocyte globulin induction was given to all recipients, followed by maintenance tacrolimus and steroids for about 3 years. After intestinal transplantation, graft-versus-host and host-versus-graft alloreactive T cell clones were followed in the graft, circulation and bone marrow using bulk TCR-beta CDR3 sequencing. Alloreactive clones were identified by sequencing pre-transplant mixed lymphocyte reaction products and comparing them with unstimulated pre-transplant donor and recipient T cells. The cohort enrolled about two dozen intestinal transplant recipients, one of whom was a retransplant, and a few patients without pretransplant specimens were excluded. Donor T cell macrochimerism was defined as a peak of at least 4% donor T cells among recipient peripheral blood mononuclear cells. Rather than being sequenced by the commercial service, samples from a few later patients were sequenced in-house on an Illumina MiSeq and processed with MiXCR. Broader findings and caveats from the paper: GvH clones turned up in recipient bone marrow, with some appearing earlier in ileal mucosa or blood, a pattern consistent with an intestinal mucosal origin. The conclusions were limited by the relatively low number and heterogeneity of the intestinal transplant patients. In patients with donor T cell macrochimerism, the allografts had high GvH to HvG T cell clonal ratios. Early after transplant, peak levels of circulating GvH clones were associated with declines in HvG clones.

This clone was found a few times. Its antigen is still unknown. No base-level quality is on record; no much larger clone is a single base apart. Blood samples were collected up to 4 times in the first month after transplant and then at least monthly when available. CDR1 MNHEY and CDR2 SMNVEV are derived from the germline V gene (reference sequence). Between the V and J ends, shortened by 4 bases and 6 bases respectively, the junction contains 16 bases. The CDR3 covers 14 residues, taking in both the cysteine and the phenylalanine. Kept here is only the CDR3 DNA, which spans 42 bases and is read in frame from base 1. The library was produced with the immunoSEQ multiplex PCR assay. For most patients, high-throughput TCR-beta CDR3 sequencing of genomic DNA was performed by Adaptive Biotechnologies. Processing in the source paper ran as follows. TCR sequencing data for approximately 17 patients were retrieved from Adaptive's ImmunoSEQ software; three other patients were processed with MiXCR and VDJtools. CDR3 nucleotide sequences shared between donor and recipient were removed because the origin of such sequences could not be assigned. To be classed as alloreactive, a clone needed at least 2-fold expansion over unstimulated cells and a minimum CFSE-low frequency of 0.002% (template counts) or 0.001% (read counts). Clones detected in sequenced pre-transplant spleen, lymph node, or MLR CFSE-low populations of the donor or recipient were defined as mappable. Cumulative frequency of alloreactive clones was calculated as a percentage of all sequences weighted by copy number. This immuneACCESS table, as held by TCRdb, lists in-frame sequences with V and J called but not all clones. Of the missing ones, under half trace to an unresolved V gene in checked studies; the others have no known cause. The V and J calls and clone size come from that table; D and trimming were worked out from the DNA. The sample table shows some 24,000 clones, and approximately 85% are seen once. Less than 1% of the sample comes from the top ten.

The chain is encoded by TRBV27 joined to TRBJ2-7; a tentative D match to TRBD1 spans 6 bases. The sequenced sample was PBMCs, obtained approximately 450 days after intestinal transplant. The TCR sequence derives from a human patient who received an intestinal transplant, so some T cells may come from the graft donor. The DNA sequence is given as TGTGCCAGCAGTTATACCGGGACATCGTCCGAGCAGTACTTC. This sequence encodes CASSYTGTSSEQYF.